The 24 T cell receptor beta chains below all came from one sample that was sequenced in a study of blood T cell repertoires in COVID-19. Some clones are missing from TCRdb's copy, which holds only in-frame ones; the method was immunoSEQ multiplex PCR. The top ten clones hold 5.5% to 8% of a sample with about 300,000 clones, more than 80% of them seen once. Sample: peripheral blood. These receptors were collected from a woman aged 45 to 65 with COVID-19, enrolled during active disease.

The chain links TRBV30 to TRBJ1-6, with TRBD1 as a possible D gene (5 bases). The CDR3 runs 17 residues. Trimming removed 0 bases from V and 8 bases from J, with 20 bases in between. Germline CDR1 is GTSNPN and CDR2 is SVGIG (reference sequence). The CDR3 region is CAWSVSPRTRLHSPLHF. In DNA, the CDR3 is TGTGCCTGGAGTGTCTCCCCCAGGACAAGGTTGCATTCACCCCTCCACTTT.

V is TRBV10-1 and J is TRBJ1-1; 11 bases map to TRBD1. J gave up 5 bases and V 7 bases, and 3 bases lay outside the gene matches. CDR3 length: 13 residues. From germline, CDR1 is WNHNN and CDR2 SYGVQD (reference sequence). This CDR3 reads CASIGTGGTEAFF. DNA of the CDR3: TGCGCCAGCATCGGGACAGGGGGGACTGAAGCTTTCTTT.

The chain links TRBV24-1 to TRBJ2-1; the D is unclear. The germline CDR1 and CDR2 sequences are KGHDR and SFDVKD. The CDR3 is made up of 13 amino acids. With 4 bases removed from V and 9 bases from J, the gap between germline ends came to 12 bases. CDR3 nucleotides: TGTGCCACCAGTGAACGGGTGGGTACTGAGCAGTTCTTC. Translating it yields CATSERVGTEQFF.

This clone has more than one count but fewer than ten. This rearrangement joins TRBV12-3 or TRBV12-4 to TRBJ1-5; possible D gene TRBD1, 5 bases. The CDR3 runs 13 residues. Deletions cut 8 bases from V and 3 bases from J, with 11 bases between. The CDR3 nucleotides are TGTGCCAGCGGGGGAGGACTCAATCAGCCCCAGCATTTT. Translated, it gives CASGGGLNQPQHF.

The chain is built from TRBV19 and TRBJ2-2; D is undetermined. The CDR3 contains 16 residues. V lost 2 bases and J lost 4, with 14 bases in between. Per germline, CDR1 LNHDA and CDR2 SQIVND (reference sequence). The chain's CDR3 is CASSINGNRFTGELFF. For the CDR3, the DNA is TGTGCCAGTAGTATAAATGGTAACAGATTCACCGGGGAGCTGTTTTTT.

The chain links TRBV4-1 to TRBJ2-5; possibly TRBD2 for D (5 bases). Trimming took 1 base from V and 5 from J, leaving 17 bases between them. The germline V gene encodes CDR1 MGHRA and CDR2 YSYEKL. The CDR3 contains 16 residues. The CDR3 spells CASSQGSAGRRETQYF. CDR3 nucleotide sequence: TGCGCCAGCAGCCAAGGGTCGGCGGGCCGTCGGGAGACCCAGTACTTC.

The rearrangement joins TRBV29-1 to TRBJ1-4; 9 bases align to TRBD1. The CDR3 is 13 amino acids. Looked up from germline, CDR1 is SQVTM and CDR2 is ANQGSEA. J lost 7 bases, V lost 5 bases, and 5 bases had no gene match. Here the CDR3 reads CSVSQGAFEKLFF. The CDR3 DNA sequence: TGCAGCGTTTCACAGGGGGCGTTTGAAAAACTGTTTTTT.

The rearrangement uses TRBV4-2 and TRBJ2-7; TRBD2 matches at 7 bases. Per the germline V gene, CDR1 is LGHNA and CDR2 is YNFKEQ. The CDR3 is made up of 15 amino acids. With V trimmed by 4 bases and J by 2 bases, 8 bases remained unmatched. The CDR3 DNA follows: TGTGCCAGCAGCCCTACCTCTAGCGGTCCCTACGAGCAGTACTTC. This translates into CASSPTSSGPYEQYF.

The chain combines TRBV19 with TRBJ2-2; 10 bases fit TRBD2. The CDR3 is 18 amino acids. The germline gives CDR1 LNHDA, CDR2 SQIVND (reference sequence). J was trimmed by 0 bases and V by 4 bases; bases with no gene match: 8. CDR3 loop: CASSTGLAAPSNTGELFF. The CDR3 DNA follows: TGTGCCAGTAGTACTGGACTAGCGGCTCCATCGAACACCGGGGAGCTGTTTTTT.

The chain combines TRBV6-5 with TRBJ2-1; D ambiguous. Trimming stripped 6 bases from V and 2 bases from J, with 14 bases between. The CDR3 runs to 15 residues. The germline V gene has CDR1 MNHEY and CDR2 SVGAGI. The CDR3 nucleotides read TGTGCCAGCAGGTCAATGGCGGCAACCTACAATGAGCAGTTCTTC. This translates into CASRSMAATYNEQFF.

Turning to this clone: A read error may produce the germline difference seen at one junction end. The rearrangement links TRBV28 to TRBJ2-3; D may be TRBD2 (6 bases). Germline values: CDR1 MDHEN, CDR2 SYDVKM. The CDR3 consists of 16 residues. In DNA form, the CDR3 reads TGTGCCGGCAGTTCGAGACTAGGTCAAAGCACAGATACGCAGTATTTT. Protein product: CAGSSRLGQSTDTQYF.

This chain links TRBV10-3 with TRBJ2-7; tentative D call: TRBD2 (7 bases). The V end was cut by 2 bases, the J end by 0 bases, with 14 bases between. Per germline, CDR1 ENHRY and CDR2 SYGVKD. The CDR3 has 16 residues. The CDR3 loop reads CAISEGGDKSSYEQYF. The CDR3 DNA reads TGTGCCATCAGTGAGGGGGGGGACAAGAGCTCCTACGAGCAGTACTTC.

The CDR3 reads CASSESVGGSTEAFF. Here the CDR3 DNA reads TGTGCCAGCAGTGAATCAGTCGGTGGGAGCACTGAAGCTTTCTTT. The chain combines TRBV2 with TRBJ1-1, with D uncertain. The CDR3 is made up of 15 amino acids. CDR1 SNHLY and CDR2 FYNNEI come from the germline V gene. V was cut by 2 bases and J by 4 bases, with 14 bases left in between.

In DNA form, the CDR3 reads TGTGCCAGCTCCCAGACAGGCACAGATACGCAGTATTTT. Its translation: CASSQTGTDTQYF. The chain carries TRBV5-4 and TRBJ2-3; D perhaps matches TRBD1 (5 bases). CDR1 and CDR2 (germline): SGHNT, YYREEE (reference sequence). The CDR3 has 13 residues. Trimming shortened V by 7 bases and J by 1 base, and 10 bases separated the two germline ends. Filled out from reference TRBV5-4 and TRBJ2-3, the complete variable domain reads ETGVTQSPTHLIKTRGQQVTLRCSSQSGHNTVSWYQQALGQGPQFIFQYYREEENGRGNFPPRFSGLQFPNYSSELNVNALELDDSALYLCASSQTGTDTQYFGPGTRLTVL.

This clone was found a few times. The CDR3 nucleotides read TGTGCCAGCAGCCCGACAGGGGGAACTAACACTGAAGCTTTCTTT. Amino acids: CASSPTGGTNTEAFF. The rearrangement joins TRBV7-2 to TRBJ1-1; 9 bases are a match to TRBD1. The germline V gene encodes CDR1 SGHTA and CDR2 FQGNSA. The CDR3 sequence is 15 residues long. Trimming removed 5 bases from V and 2 bases from J; junction bases left unmatched: 6.

This chain connects TRBV30 to TRBJ2-3; 7 bases match TRBD2. This CDR3 comprises 15 residues. V was clipped by 4 bases and J by 4 bases; unmatched bases: 11. Germline V gives CDR1 GTSNPN, CDR2 SVGIG (reference sequence). Here the CDR3 reads CAWTLLGGGADTQYF. In DNA, the CDR3 is TGTGCCTGGACCCTTCTTGGGGGGGGAGCAGATACGCAGTATTTT.

This chain joins TRBV11-3 and TRBJ1-6, with D possibly being TRBD1 (6 bases). Trimming shortened V by 5 bases and J by 7 bases, and 15 bases separated the two germline ends. Germline CDR1 is SGHNT and CDR2 is YENEEA. This CDR3 region has 15 residues. The DNA of the CDR3 is TGTGCCAGCAGCGGCACCTCAGGGGACAATTCACCCCTCCACTTT. Its translation is CASSGTSGDNSPLHF. The variable domain in full, with the rest retrieved from reference TRBV11-3 and TRBJ1-6, is EAGVVQSPRYKIIEKKQPVAFWCNPISGHNTLYWYLQNLGQGPELLIRYENEEAVDDSQLPKDRFSAERLKGVDSTLKIQPAELGDSAVYLCASSGTSGDNSPLHFGNGTRLTVT.

The chain carries TRBV19 and TRBJ1-3; 7 bases map to TRBD1. The germline gives CDR1 LNHDA, CDR2 SQIVND (reference sequence). The CDR3 is 15 amino acids. V lost 4 bases and J lost 0; bases outside the gene matches: 3. The CDR3 region is CASSNTGVSGNTIYF. CDR3 sequence (DNA): TGTGCCAGTAGTAACACAGGGGTCTCTGGAAACACCATATATTTT.

The chain is built from TRBV6-6 and TRBJ1-1; 12 nucleotides match TRBD1. J gave up 10 bases and V 0 bases, and 9 bases lay outside the gene matches. The CDR3 loop spans 16 amino acids. Looked up from germline, CDR1 is MNHNY and CDR2 is SVGAGI (reference sequence). The CDR3 coding sequence is TGTGCCAGCAGTTACTCGATCGCCGGGACAGGGGGCAGAGCTTTCTTT. Amino acids: CASSYSIAGTGGRAFF.

V and J are TRBV11-3 and TRBJ2-3, with 7 bases fitting TRBD2. With 5 bases clipped from V and 5 bases from J, the junction kept 16 bases outside the gene matches. Germline CDR1 and CDR2: SGHNT and YENEEA. The CDR3 sequence is 17 residues long. The DNA of the CDR3 is TGTGCCAGCAGCCCGGGGAAGTCCGCGGGAGCTGTAGATACGCAGTATTTT. As protein: CASSPGKSAGAVDTQYF. The complete variable domain, with remaining parts taken from reference TRBV11-3 and TRBJ2-3, reads EAGVVQSPRYKIIEKKQPVAFWCNPISGHNTLYWYLQNLGQGPELLIRYENEEAVDDSQLPKDRFSAERLKGVDSTLKIQPAELGDSAVYLCASSPGKSAGAVDTQYFGPGTRLTVL.

J is TRBJ1-2 and V is TRBV11-3, with D tentatively TRBD1 (5 bases). The CDR3 totals 13 residues. Germline CDR1 SGHNT, CDR2 YENEEA. Between the trimmed V and J ends, which lost 1 base and 8 bases, there was a span of 11 bases. The CDR3 coding sequence is TGTGCCAGCAGCTTAGTAGGGGCTGGAGGCTACACCTTC. This encodes CASSLVGAGGYTF.

This chain joins TRBV5-5 and TRBJ2-3, with 7 bases aligning to TRBD2. CDR1 SGHKS and CDR2 YYEKEE come from the germline V gene (reference sequence). CDR3 length: 15 amino acids. V trimming: 5 bases; J trimming: 4 bases; junction bases outside the gene matches: 10. The CDR3 region has the DNA TGTGCCAGCAGGTCACTAGCGTTGAGAGCAGATACGCAGTATTTT. Translating gives CASRSLALRADTQYF.

This clone was picked up a small number of times. CDR3 amino acids: CASSGGTPSNQPQHF. CDR3 DNA sequence: TGTGCCAGCAGTGGCGGGACCCCCAGCAATCAGCCCCAGCATTTT. The rearrangement uses TRBV28 and TRBJ1-5, with D possibly matching TRBD1 (5 bases). The CDR3 has 15 residues. CDR1 is MDHEN, CDR2 SYDVKM, per germline. V was pared by 5 bases and J by 1 base, with 12 bases between.

The chain has TRBV4-3 and TRBJ2-3, with a weak D call TRBD1 (6 bases). The CDR3 spans 15 residues. CDR1 LGHNA and CDR2 YSLEER come from the germline V gene. The V end lost 0 bases, the J end lost 4 bases, and 11 bases lay between the germline ends. CDR3 protein: CASSQEGAVADTQYF. CDR3 nucleotides: TGCGCCAGCAGCCAAGAGGGGGCGGTGGCAGATACGCAGTATTTT.